The entry below describes one T cell receptor (beta chain). Its cognate antigen is unknown. The authors made TCR cDNA by 5'RACE template switching, adding a universal primer site and UMIs. In TCRdb, the 5' RACE reads were re-called with MiXCR into one record per CDR3 protein. The data show some 500,000 distinct CDR3 sequences, roughly 12% seen once. CDR3 length: 12 residues. The V gene lost 6 bases and the J gene lost 7 bases, with 11 bases spanning the gap. The sample originates from a study of T cells after yellow fever vaccination. Whole-study findings and limits: Boosting was followed by the reappearance of most primary-vaccination clones (just under 98% CD4, around 91% CD8). A faster peak, day 5 versus 15, was reached by the weaker secondary response. Repertoires sorted by FACS could include abundant clonotypes that are contaminants from the bulk population.

V usage is TRBV12-3 or TRBV12-4 and J usage is TRBJ2-3; no clear D. The receptor comes from a man younger than 40 who received the YFV17D yellow fever vaccine. The sample here was PBMCs, taken on the day of the yellow fever booster vaccination. This chain's CDR3 is CASSVSQNTQYF. The CDR3 DNA is TGTGCCAGCAGCGTTTCCCAGAATACGCAGTATTTT.